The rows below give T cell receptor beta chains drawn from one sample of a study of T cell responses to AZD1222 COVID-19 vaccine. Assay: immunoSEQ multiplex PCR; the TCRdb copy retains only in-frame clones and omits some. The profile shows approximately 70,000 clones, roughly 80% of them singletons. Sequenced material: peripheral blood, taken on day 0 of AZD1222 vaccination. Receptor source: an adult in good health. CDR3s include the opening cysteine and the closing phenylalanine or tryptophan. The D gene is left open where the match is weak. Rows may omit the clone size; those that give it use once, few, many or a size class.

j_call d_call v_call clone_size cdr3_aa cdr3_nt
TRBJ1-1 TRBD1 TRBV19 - CASRPRTGWDTEAFF TGTGCCAGTAGACCCCGGACAGGGTGGGACACTGAAGCTTTCTTT
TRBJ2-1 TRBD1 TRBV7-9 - CASSLASGGGSEQFF TGTGCCAGCAGCTTAGCCTCAGGGGGCGGAAGTGAGCAGTTCTTC
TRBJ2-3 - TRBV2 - CASNLATDTQYF TGTGCCAGCAACTTAGCAACAGATACGCAGTATTTT
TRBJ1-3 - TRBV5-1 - CASSPGDNGNTIYF TGCGCCAGCAGCCCTGGGGACAATGGAAACACCATATATTTT
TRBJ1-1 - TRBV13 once CASSLGRVTEAFF TGTGCCAGCAGCTTAGGTAGGGTAACTGAAGCTTTCTTT
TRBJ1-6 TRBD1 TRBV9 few CASSVTGGGGSPLHF TGTGCCAGCAGCGTGACAGGGGGCGGGGGTTCACCCCTCCACTTT
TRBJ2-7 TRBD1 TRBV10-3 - CAISGRGQGASYEQYF TGTGCCATCAGTGGCCGGGGACAGGGGGCTTCGTACGAGCAGTACTTC
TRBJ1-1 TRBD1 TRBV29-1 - CSVDDRVRRLEAFF TGCAGCGTTGATGACAGGGTTCGAAGACTTGAAGCTTTCTTT
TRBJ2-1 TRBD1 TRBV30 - CAWSPGQGPYNEQFF TGTGCCTGGAGCCCGGGACAGGGCCCCTACAATGAGCAGTTCTTC
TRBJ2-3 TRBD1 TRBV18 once CASEGQGTDTQYF TGTGCCAGCGAAGGACAGGGCACAGATACGCAGTATTTT
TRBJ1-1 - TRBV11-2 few CASSLLPGASTEAFF TGTGCCAGCAGCTTACTCCCGGGGGCGAGCACTGAAGCTTTCTTT
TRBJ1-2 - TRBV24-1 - CATSDPGREDGYTF TGTGCCACCAGTGACCCGGGCAGGGAGGACGGCTACACCTTC
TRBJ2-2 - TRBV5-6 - CASSFLGAGFTGELFF TGTGCCAGCAGCTTTCTGGGGGCCGGGTTCACCGGGGAGCTGTTTTTT
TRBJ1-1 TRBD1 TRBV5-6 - CASTSDRLRGTEAFF TGTGCCAGCACCTCGGACAGGCTCAGGGGCACTGAAGCTTTCTTT
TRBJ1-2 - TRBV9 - CASSAPGVSNYGYTF TGTGCCAGCAGCGCCCCGGGAGTCAGTAACTATGGCTACACCTTC
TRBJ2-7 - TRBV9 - CASSVDGELGEQYF TGTGCCAGCAGCGTAGATGGGGAGTTGGGTGAGCAGTACTTC
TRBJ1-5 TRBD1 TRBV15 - CATTRDRDNQPQHF TGTGCCACCACCCGGGACAGAGACAATCAGCCCCAGCATTTT
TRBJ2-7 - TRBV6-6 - CASSWGSSEQYF TGTGCCAGCAGTTGGGGTAGCTCGGAGCAGTACTTC